The sequence of this TCR beta chain was determined in a study of identical twins. This clonotype was counted many times. The CDR3 runs 13 residues. V lost 1 base and J lost 6, with 6 bases in between. Via MiXCR, TCRdb re-called the 5' RACE reads, giving one row per CDR3 protein. The table has 640,000 or so distinct CDR3 sequences, less than 7% seen once; the top ten hold roughly 1.6%. The chain joins TRBV12-3 or TRBV12-4 to TRBJ2-2; D is ambiguous. Sequencing was performed on naive T cells sorted from blood. The TCR was taken from a man between 18 and 35 years old in good health. The DNA for the CDR3 is TGTGCCAGCAGTTTAGGGGATGCCGGGGAGCTGTTTTTT. This translates into CASSLGDAGELFF.